These 20 T cell receptor beta chains originate from one sample sequenced in a study of T cells in Graves' hyperthyroidism and ophthalmopathy. Template material for amplifying TCR beta CDR3 regions consisted of RNA transcripts. HTBI primers were employed in a first-round RT-PCR of the TCR CDR3. TCRdb processed the multiplex PCR reads anew with MiXCR; each CDR3 protein has one entry. The sample lists roughly 110,000 distinct CDR3 sequences, about 16% occurring once. The sample was blood. These receptors were taken from a woman between 45 and 60 years old with Graves' hyperthyroidism.

This clonotype was seen repeatedly, ten times or more. The gene calls are TRBV2 and TRBJ2-7, with no clear D. V dropped 6 bases and J dropped 2 bases, with 8 bases sitting between them. This CDR3 is 12 amino acids long. Per the germline V gene, CDR1 is SNHLY and CDR2 is FYNNEI. The CDR3 nucleotides are TGTGCCAGCAGGGGGTTGACCTACGAGCAGTACTTC. Its translation is CASRGLTYEQYF.

This clonotype was observed many times. V and J are TRBV12-3 or TRBV12-4 and TRBJ1-4; D may be TRBD1 (5 bases). The CDR3 totals 14 residues. Trimming cost V 2 bases and J 7 bases, with 11 bases left between them. The CDR3 sequence: CASSLTSGSEKLFF. The CDR3, as DNA: TGTGCCAGCAGTTTAACGTCAGGGTCTGAAAAACTGTTTTTT.

This clonotype has only a few counts. CDR3: CASSQDFLDEKLFF. The DNA of the CDR3 is TGCGCCAGCAGCCAAGATTTCCTAGATGAAAAACTGTTTTTT. The chain has TRBV4-1 and TRBJ1-4; no reliable D call. Trimming stripped 0 bases from V and 6 bases from J, with 8 bases between. This CDR3 comprises 14 residues. The germline V gene encodes CDR1 MGHRA and CDR2 YSYEKL.

This clonotype was detected ten times or more. The chain uses TRBV7-2 and TRBJ1-3; no definite D call. The CDR3 loop spans 13 amino acids. Germline CDR1 and CDR2: SGHTA and FQGNSA. V shed 5 bases and J shed 8 bases, with 13 bases lying between them. CDR3 region: CASSLDMVDTIYF. CDR3 in DNA: TGTGCCAGCAGCCTAGACATGGTAGACACCATATATTTT.

This clonotype was detected ten times or more. The chain links TRBV12-3 or TRBV12-4 to TRBJ1-5, with D unresolved. Deletions cut 6 bases from V and 7 bases from J, with 19 bases between. This CDR3 is 15 amino acids long. The DNA for the CDR3 is TGTGCCAGCAGCCCCTTTATGGGTCCGTCCCAGCCCCAGCATTTT. Translation: CASSPFMGPSQPQHF.

This clonotype was seen many times. The chain carries TRBV28 and TRBJ2-1; D might be TRBD1 or TRBD2, each matching 5 bases. This CDR3 has 14 residues. Looked up from germline, CDR1 is MDHEN and CDR2 is SYDVKM. The ends were cut back, 10 bases at V and 7 bases at J, with 20 bases in the middle. CDR3 nucleotide sequence: TGTGCCACCAACCTGGGACCCCCGCGAAATGAGCAGTTCTTC. Protein sequence: CATNLGPPRNEQFF.

Of note for this clonotype: Given a much more abundant clone one base away, this may be a read error. The chain joins TRBV6-5 to TRBJ1-4; D gene uncertain. Germline values: CDR1 MNHEY, CDR2 SVGAGI. The V and J ends lost 0 bases and 4 bases respectively, with 9 bases between them. The CDR3 consists of 15 residues. Written as DNA, the CDR3 is TGTGCCAGCAGTTACTCCGGACGGGGTAATGAAAAACTGTTTTTT. Translating it yields CASSYSGRGNEKLFF.

This clonotype has a count of ten or more. The chain employs TRBV9 and TRBJ1-4; a possible D gene is TRBD1 (6 bases). V was cut by 0 bases and J by 5 bases, with 20 bases left in between. The CDR3 runs 18 residues. CDR1 and CDR2 from the germline V gene are SGDLS and YYNGEE. Written as DNA, the CDR3 is TGTGCCAGCAGCGTAGATGTGGGGGCCCAACCGAGCAATGAAAAACTGTTTTTT. Residues: CASSVDVGAQPSNEKLFF.

This clonotype was observed many times. This chain's CDR3 is CASSDPGQVAHYGYTF. The CDR3 nucleotides read TGTGCCAGCAGTGATCCCGGACAGGTGGCCCACTATGGCTACACCTTC. The V gene is TRBV2, the J gene TRBJ1-2, with 7 bases matching TRBD1. CDR3 size: 16 residues. With 3 bases clipped from V and 3 bases from J, the junction kept 10 bases outside the gene matches. From germline, CDR1 is SNHLY and CDR2 FYNNEI. The complete variable domain, with remaining parts taken from reference TRBV2 and TRBJ1-2, reads EPEVTQTPSHQVTQMGQEVILRCVPISNHLYFYWYRQILGQKVEFLVSFYNNEISEKSEIFDDQFSVERPDGSNFTLKIRSTKLEDSAMYFCASSDPGQVAHYGYTFGSGTRLTVV.

This clonotype has at least ten counts. The genes are TRBV29-1 and TRBJ2-5, with TRBD1 identical over 9 bases. In germline, CDR1 is SQVTM, CDR2 ANQGSEA. The CDR3 consists of 13 residues. V shed 6 bases, J shed 5 bases, and the junction held 7 bases outside the gene matches. The CDR3 nucleotides are TGCAGCGTCTCCGGGACAGGGTACGAGACCCAGTACTTC. Translating it yields CSVSGTGYETQYF.

The table lists this clonotype with many counts. The chain carries TRBV19 and TRBJ1-5; the D gene is possibly TRBD1 (5 bases). The ends were cut back, 7 bases at V and 5 bases at J, with 15 bases in the middle. Germline CDR1 is LNHDA and CDR2 is SQIVND (reference sequence). The CDR3 length is 14 residues. The CDR3 sequence is CASTETGGYQPQHF. CDR3 DNA sequence: TGTGCCAGTACAGAAACAGGCGGATATCAGCCCCAGCATTTT.

This clonotype has at least ten counts. The chain joins TRBV3-1 to TRBJ1-1; 7 nucleotides match TRBD1. The CDR3 is 13 amino acids. V lost 6 bases to trimming and J lost 11 bases; unmatched junction nucleotides: 12. Germline V gene sequence: CDR1 LGHDT, CDR2 YNNKEL (reference sequence). The CDR3 nucleotides are TGTGCCAGCAGACCGACAGGGCAAAGCAAGGCTTTCTTT. Protein sequence: CASRPTGQSKAFF. Drawing the rest from reference TRBV3-1 and TRBJ1-1, the complete variable domain is DTAVSQTPKYLVTQMGNDKSIKCEQNLGHDTMYWYKQDSKKFLKIMFSYNNKELIINETVPNRFSPKSPDKAHLNLHINSLELGDSAVYFCASRPTGQSKAFFGQGTRLTVV.

This clonotype has a single count. This chain joins TRBV12-3 or TRBV12-4 and TRBJ1-5; perhaps TRBD1 as D (5 bases). The CDR3 length is 15 residues. Trimming shortened V by 3 bases and J by 2 bases, and 11 bases separated the two germline ends. CDR3 coding DNA: TGTGCCAGCAGTTTGGGGGGACGCGGCAATCAGCCCCAGCATTTT. Translating gives CASSLGGRGNQPQHF.

This clonotype was detected ten times or more. Written as DNA, the CDR3 is TGTGCCAGCAACCACGCAGGGACAACGCAAGAGACCCAGTACTTC. It is translated as CASNHAGTTQETQYF. The rearrangement joins TRBV11-2 to TRBJ2-5; D might be TRBD1 (6 bases). The V end lost 7 bases, the J end lost 2 bases, and 17 bases lay between the germline ends. CDR3 size: 15 residues. CDR1 and CDR2 from the germline V gene are SGHAT and FQNNGV. The full variable domain, completed using reference TRBV11-2 and TRBJ2-5, is EAGVAQSPRYKIIEKRQSVAFWCNPISGHATLYWYQQILGQGPKLLIQFQNNGVVDDSQLPKDRFSAERLKGVDSTLKIQPAKLEDSAVYLCASNHAGTTQETQYFGPGTRLLVL.

V usage is TRBV7-2 and J usage is TRBJ1-6, with D hard to call. The CDR3 runs to 14 residues. CDR1 and CDR2 from the germline V gene are SGHTA and FQGNSA. V lost 5 bases, J lost 6 bases, and 11 bases lay in between. Written as DNA, the CDR3 is TGTGCCAGCAGCATATACGGACTTAATTCACCCCTCCACTTT. Translating it yields CASSIYGLNSPLHF.

The sample holds many counts of this clonotype. This chain links TRBV5-4 with TRBJ2-6, with D unresolved. The V gene lost 5 bases and the J gene lost 2 bases, with 5 bases spanning the gap. This CDR3 is built from 13 residues. Germline assignment: CDR1 SGHNT and CDR2 YYREEE (reference sequence). The CDR3 region has the DNA TGTGCCAGCAGAAGCCCTGGGGCCAACGTCCTGACTTTC. Its protein is CASRSPGANVLTF.

This clonotype appeared many times. The J gene is TRBJ2-1, the V gene TRBV12-3 or TRBV12-4; 9 nucleotides line up with TRBD2. V shed 5 bases and J 0 bases; nucleotides not matched to a gene: 14. The CDR3 runs 19 residues. As DNA, the CDR3 is TGTGCCAGCAGTCCGACCTTGGGAGCGGGGGGCCTCTCCTACAATGAGCAGTTCTTC. This translates into CASSPTLGAGGLSYNEQFF.

This clonotype was detected ten times or more. One junction end does not reproduce the germline sequence, and a read error may be involved. The chain has TRBV5-1 and TRBJ1-4; no reliable D call. The germline V gene has CDR1 SGHRS and CDR2 YFSETQ. This CDR3 is 14 amino acids long. CDR3 bases: TGTGCCAGCTCACCGACGGCAACTAATGAAAAACTGTTTTTT. Its translation: CASSPTATNEKLFF.

This clonotype appeared many times. The DNA of the CDR3 is TGTGCCGGTAACGGACAGTTCCACAATGAGCAGTTCTTC. Translating it yields CAGNGQFHNEQFF. The rearrangement uses TRBV2 and TRBJ2-1, with D possibly being TRBD1 (6 bases). V was pared by 11 bases and J by 5 bases, with 16 bases between. The CDR3 contains 13 residues. Germline V lookup: CDR1 SNHLY, CDR2 FYNNEI.

This clonotype showed up many times. This chain links TRBV7-8 with TRBJ2-7; D might be TRBD2 (6 bases). The V and J ends lost 1 base and 4 bases respectively, with 8 bases between them. CDR3 length: 13 residues. Germline V gene lookup returns CDR1 SGHVS and CDR2 FQNEAQ. Here the CDR3 reads CASSLVRGYEQYV. In nucleotides, the CDR3 is TGTGCCAGCAGCTTAGTCCGGGGGTACGAGCAGTACGTC.